Listed below are T cell receptor beta chains from one sample, sequenced in a study of T cell changes during pregnancy in multiple sclerosis. The table came from immunoSEQ multiplex PCR; TCRdb's copy has only in-frame clones and leaves some out. The sample yields approximately 32,000 clones, 90% seen once. The specimen was peripheral blood, collected in the third trimester of pregnancy. These TCRs come from a female donor in good health, enrolled as a control in a pregnancy study. The CDR3 runs from the conserved cysteine through the conserved F or W. D genes are given only for firm matches. Some rows mark clone size as missing; the rest say once, few, many or name a class of expanded clone.

>TRBV28|NA|NA|TRBJ2-1
CASSPTPELRRDNEQFF
TGTGCCAGCAGTCCCACCCCGGAGTTGCGACGGGACAATGAGCAGTTCTTC
>TRBV4-2|NA|NA|TRBJ2-4
CASSPRAGEGNIQYF
TGTGCCAGCAGCCCCCGGGCAGGGGAGGGAAACATTCAGTACTTC
>TRBV28|NA|TRBD1|TRBJ2-7
CASSLSLGQSYEQYF
TGTGCCAGCAGTTTATCCCTGGGACAGTCCTACGAGCAGTACTTC
>TRBV9|NA|TRBD2|TRBJ2-5
CASSVAVGTSGRAGETQYF
TGTGCCAGCAGCGTAGCTGTGGGGACTAGCGGGAGGGCCGGGGAGACCCAGTACTTC
>TRBV28|NA|NA|TRBJ1-2
CASSVGTDSGYTF
TGTGCCAGCAGTGTGGGGACTGACAGTGGCTACACCTTC
>TRBV5-4|NA|NA|TRBJ1-1
CASSFGGRTEAFF
TGTGCCAGCAGCTTCGGGGGGCGCACTGAAGCTTTCTTT
>TRBV7-8|NA|NA|TRBJ1-1
CASSLRMNTEAFF
TGTGCCAGCAGCCTCAGGATGAACACTGAAGCTTTCTTT
>TRBV7-3|NA|NA|TRBJ1-2
CASSLSGGRLAGYTF
TGTGCCAGCAGCCTCTCGGGGGGCAGGTTGGCTGGCTACACCTTC
>TRBV27|NA|TRBD1|TRBJ2-7
CASSSPRTGAYEQYF
TGTGCCAGCAGTTCCCCAAGGACAGGGGCTTACGAGCAGTACTTC
>TRBV25-1|NA|TRBD2|TRBJ2-2
CASSDRAGGPGELFF
TGTGCCAGCAGTGATCGAGCGGGAGGCCCCGGGGAGCTGTTTTTT
>TRBV11-2|NA|TRBD2|TRBJ2-1
CASRPSGTSVYNEQFF
TGTGCCAGCAGGCCTTCCGGGACTAGCGTCTACAATGAGCAGTTCTTC
>TRBV28|NA|NA|TRBJ2-7
CASSPRAVEQYF
TGTGCCAGCAGCCCCAGGGCTGTCGAGCAGTACTTC
>TRBV7-9|NA|NA|TRBJ1-2
CASSRQNYGYTF
TGTGCCAGCAGTCGACAGAACTATGGCTACACCTTC
>TRBV2|NA|TRBD2|TRBJ2-3
CASSNTAGPTDTQYF
TGTGCCAGCAGCAACACAGCGGGGCCCACAGATACGCAGTATTTT
>TRBV4-2|NA|NA|TRBJ1-6
CASSQETGYNSPLHF
TGTGCCAGCAGCCAAGAGACGGGTTATAATTCACCCCTCCACTTT
>TRBV4-2|NA|TRBD2|TRBJ2-5
CASSPLAGDSETQYF
TGTGCCAGCAGCCCCCTAGCGGGAGATTCCGAGACCCAGTACTTC
>TRBV18|once|NA|TRBJ2-5
CASSPPELRQETQYF
TGTGCCAGCTCACCACCGGAGTTGCGGCAAGAGACCCAGTACTTC
>TRBV4-1|NA|TRBD2|TRBJ2-3
CASSQVSLAGGASTDTQYF
TGCGCCAGCAGCCAAGTCAGCCTAGCGGGAGGTGCTAGCACAGATACGCAGTATTTT
>TRBV6-6|few|TRBD2|TRBJ2-1
CASSLTSGREGCEQFF
TGTGCCAGCAGTCTGACTAGCGGGAGGGAGGGCTGTGAGCAGTTCTTC
>TRBV7-6|NA|NA|TRBJ1-3
CASSLGDGDRNTIYF
TGTGCCAGCAGCTTAGGTGACGGCGACAGGAACACCATATATTTT
>TRBV9|NA|TRBD2|TRBJ2-1
CASSVEVDASGVYNEQFF
TGTGCCAGCAGCGTAGAAGTAGACGCTAGCGGGGTCTACAATGAGCAGTTCTTC
>TRBV19|NA|TRBD1|TRBJ1-2
CASSIGQAELFGYTF
TGTGCCAGTAGTATCGGACAGGCAGAACTGTTCGGCTACACCTTC
>TRBV7-2|NA|NA|TRBJ1-2
CASSLDPRVGGYTF
TGTGCCAGCAGCTTAGATCCCAGGGTCGGGGGCTACACCTTC
>TRBV6-1|NA|TRBD2|TRBJ2-5
CASRASGSYQETQYF
TGTGCCAGCAGGGCTAGCGGGAGCTACCAAGAGACCCAGTACTTC
>TRBV30|NA|NA|TRBJ1-4
CAWSFLRGNEKLFF
TGTGCCTGGAGTTTCCTCCGGGGGAATGAAAAACTGTTTTTT
>TRBV5-1|NA|NA|TRBJ1-1
CASSLERNLEAFF
TGCGCCAGCAGCTTGGAGCGGAACCTTGAAGCTTTCTTT
>TRBV28|NA|NA|TRBJ2-3
CASSLYRESADTQYF
TGTGCCAGCAGTTTATACAGGGAGAGTGCAGATACGCAGTATTTT
>TRBV5-6|NA|NA|TRBJ2-1
CASSLVGAVGYNEQFF
TGTGCCAGCAGCTTGGTTGGGGCAGTCGGCTACAATGAGCAGTTCTTC
>TRBV7-8|NA|NA|TRBJ2-2
CASSSETPLGGGELFF
TGTGCCAGCAGCTCGGAAACACCCCTGGGGGGAGGGGAGCTGTTTTTT
>TRBV9|NA|TRBD1|TRBJ1-1
CAGRDRGNTEAFF
TGTGCCGGCCGAGACAGGGGTAACACTGAAGCTTTCTTT
>TRBV19|NA|NA|TRBJ2-1
CASSISNNNEQFF
TGTGCCAGTAGTATCTCGAACAACAATGAGCAGTTCTTC
>TRBV19|NA|TRBD1|TRBJ1-5
CASSMYRGSNQPQHF
TGTGCCAGTAGTATGTACAGGGGAAGCAATCAGCCCCAGCATTTT
>TRBV5-5|NA|TRBD2|TRBJ2-3
CASSLAGLAKDTQYF
TGTGCCAGCAGCTTGGCGGGACTAGCGAAAGATACGCAGTATTTT
>TRBV15|NA|TRBD1|TRBJ1-2
CATSRGTGESYGYTF
TGTGCCACCAGCAGAGGGACAGGGGAGAGCTATGGCTACACCTTC
>TRBV29-1|NA|NA|TRBJ1-1
CSASQGVSTEAFF
TGCAGCGCTTCACAGGGTGTCAGCACTGAAGCTTTCTTT
>TRBV5-1|NA|NA|TRBJ2-1
CASSLIAPEADEQFF
TGCGCCAGCAGCTTGATAGCCCCGGAGGCGGATGAGCAGTTCTTC
>TRBV5-5|NA|NA|TRBJ1-6
CASSLSPGVLDSPLHF
TGTGCCAGCAGCTTATCGCCAGGGGTATTGGATTCACCCCTCCACTTT
>TRBV7-9|NA|NA|TRBJ1-4
CASSSSGGATNEKLFF
TGTGCCAGCAGCTCCAGTGGCGGGGCAACTAATGAAAAACTGTTTTTT
>TRBV9|NA|NA|TRBJ2-7
CASSLGGRNEQYF
TGTGCCAGCAGCTTGGGGGGAAGGAACGAGCAGTACTTC
>TRBV11-3|medium-sized|TRBD1|TRBJ2-1
CASSLGDRVNEQFF
TGTGCCAGCAGCTTAGGGGACAGGGTGAATGAGCAGTTCTTC